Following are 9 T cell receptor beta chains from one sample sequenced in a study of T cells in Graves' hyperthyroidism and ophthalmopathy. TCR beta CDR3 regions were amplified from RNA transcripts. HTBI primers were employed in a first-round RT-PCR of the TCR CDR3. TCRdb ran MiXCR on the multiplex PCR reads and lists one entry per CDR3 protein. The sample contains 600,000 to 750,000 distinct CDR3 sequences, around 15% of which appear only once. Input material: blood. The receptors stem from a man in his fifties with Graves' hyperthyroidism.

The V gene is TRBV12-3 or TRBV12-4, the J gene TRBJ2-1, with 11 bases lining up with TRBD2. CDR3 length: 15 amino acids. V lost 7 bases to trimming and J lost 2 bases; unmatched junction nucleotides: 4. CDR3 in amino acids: CASIIAGGPYNEQFF. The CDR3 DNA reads TGTGCCAGCATCATAGCGGGAGGGCCCTACAATGAGCAGTTCTTC.

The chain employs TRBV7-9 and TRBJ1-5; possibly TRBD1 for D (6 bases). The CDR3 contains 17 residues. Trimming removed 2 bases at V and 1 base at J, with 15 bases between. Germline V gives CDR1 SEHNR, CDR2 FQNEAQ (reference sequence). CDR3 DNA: TGTGCCAGCAGCTTAAATAGGGGGGCAGGGAGCAATCAGCCCCAGCATTTT. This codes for CASSLNRGAGSNQPQHF.

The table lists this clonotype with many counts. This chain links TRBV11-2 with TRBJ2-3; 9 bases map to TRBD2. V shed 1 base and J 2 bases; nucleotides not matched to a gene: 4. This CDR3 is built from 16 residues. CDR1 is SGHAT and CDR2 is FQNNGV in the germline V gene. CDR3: CASSLVAGGNTDTQYF. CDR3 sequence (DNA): TGTGCCAGCAGCTTAGTGGCGGGAGGGAACACAGATACGCAGTATTTT.

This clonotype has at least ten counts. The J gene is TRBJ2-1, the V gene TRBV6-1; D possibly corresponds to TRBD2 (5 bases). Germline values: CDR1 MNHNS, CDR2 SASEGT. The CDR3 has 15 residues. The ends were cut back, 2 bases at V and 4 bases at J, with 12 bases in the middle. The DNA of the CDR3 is TGTGCCAGCAGTGAACAACGCGGGCCGTACAATGAGCAGTTCTTC. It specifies CASSEQRGPYNEQFF.

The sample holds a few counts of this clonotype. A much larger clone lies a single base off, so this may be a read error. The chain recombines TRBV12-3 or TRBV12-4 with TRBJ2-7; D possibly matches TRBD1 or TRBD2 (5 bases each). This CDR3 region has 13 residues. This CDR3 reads CACSEEGSYEQYF. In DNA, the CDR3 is TGTGCCTGCAGTGAAGAGGGGTCCTACGAGCAGTACTTC.

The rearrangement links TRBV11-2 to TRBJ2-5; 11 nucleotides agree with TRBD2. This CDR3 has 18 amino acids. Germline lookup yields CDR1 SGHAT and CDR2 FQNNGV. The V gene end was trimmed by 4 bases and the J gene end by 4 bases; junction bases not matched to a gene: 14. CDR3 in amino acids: CASSSGNLAGGPPETQYF. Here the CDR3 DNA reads TGTGCCAGCAGCTCCGGCAACTTAGCGGGAGGGCCCCCAGAGACCCAGTACTTC.

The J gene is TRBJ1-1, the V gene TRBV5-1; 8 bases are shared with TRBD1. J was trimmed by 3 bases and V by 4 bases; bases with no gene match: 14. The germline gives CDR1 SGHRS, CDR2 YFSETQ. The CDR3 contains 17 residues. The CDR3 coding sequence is TGCGCCAGCAGCCCTCACCCGGACAGGGCCTTTGACACTGAAGCTTTCTTT. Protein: CASSPHPDRAFDTEAFF.

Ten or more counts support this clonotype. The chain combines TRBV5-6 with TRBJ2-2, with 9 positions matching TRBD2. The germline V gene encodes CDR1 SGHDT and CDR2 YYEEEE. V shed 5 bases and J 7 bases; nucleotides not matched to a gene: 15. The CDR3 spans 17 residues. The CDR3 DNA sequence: TGTGCCAGCAGTTGGGGATGGAGCGGGAGGAGCATCGGGGAGCTGTTTTTT. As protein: CASSWGWSGRSIGELFF.

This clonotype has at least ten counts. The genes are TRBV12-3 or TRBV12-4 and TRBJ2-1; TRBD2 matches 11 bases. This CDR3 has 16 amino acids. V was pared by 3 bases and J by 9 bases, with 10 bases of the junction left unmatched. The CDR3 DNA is TGTGCCAGCAGTTTGGGACTAGCGGCCAGGGTGGGTGAGCAGTTCTTC. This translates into CASSLGLAARVGEQFF.